Here is one TCR beta chain with its context. These data originate in a study of blood T cell repertoires in COVID-19. The overall study: The cDNA or gDNA used as material had been derived from T cells, B-cell-depleted T cells, or PBMCs.

Assay: immunoSEQ multiplex PCR; the TCRdb copy retains only in-frame clones and omits some. The top ten hold more than 4% of the sample, which has 130,000 to 150,000 clones, around 81% seen once. The CDR3 loop spans 15 amino acids. CDR1 and CDR2 (germline): MDHEN, SYDVKM. V was clipped by 1 base and J by 5 bases, with 15 bases between them. This chain links TRBV28 with TRBJ2-7, with D tentatively TRBD2 (7 bases). The sequencing sample was made of peripheral blood. This TCR came from a woman between 45 and 65 years old with acute or convalescent COVID-19. The CDR3 protein is CASSLFRGGSHEQYF. Written as DNA, the CDR3 is TGTGCCAGCAGTTTATTCAGGGGAGGGTCCCACGAGCAGTACTTC.